These 10 T cell receptor beta chains originate from one sample sequenced in a study of human T cells and chemical hapten exposure. MiXCR, applied by TCRdb to the RACE reads, yields one record per CDR3 protein. Found here are roughly 380,000 distinct CDR3 sequences, roughly 5.3% of them singletons; the top ten hold around 2.6%. The time point was: pre-sensitization, week 0. The treatment is: therapeutic diphenylcyclopropenone sensitization with weekly scalp DPC. The sequences come from whole blood, collected in connection with sensitization to the hapten diphenylcyclopropenone (DPC). Receptors were obtained from a woman aged 45-65 years with alopecia areata. Some clones in this sample may be carry-over from other donors' samples.

This clonotype was counted only a few times. V gene TRBV25-1 combines with J gene TRBJ2-1, with D possibly being TRBD2 (7 bases). This CDR3 has 17 residues. CDR1 MGHDK and CDR2 SYGVNS come from the germline V gene. Deletions cut 1 base from V and 3 bases from J, with 16 bases between. CDR3 nucleotide sequence: TGTGCCAGCAGTGAATCCGCCGGGGGGCTGAGCTACAATGAGCAGTTCTTC. It yields the protein CASSESAGGLSYNEQFF.

This clonotype was seen a few times. This rearrangement joins TRBV13 to TRBJ1-2, with TRBD1 matching 7 bases. This CDR3 has 15 amino acids. The germline V gene encodes CDR1 PRHDT and CDR2 FYEKMQ (reference sequence). V lost 4 bases to trimming and J lost 5 bases; unmatched junction nucleotides: 10. The CDR3 sequence: CASSSYLDRVYGYTF. CDR3 nucleotides: TGTGCCAGCAGCTCCTACCTTGACAGGGTTTATGGCTACACCTTC.

This clonotype was seen ten or more times. The chain joins TRBV19 to TRBJ2-7, with 7 bases fitting TRBD1. Germline CDR1 is LNHDA and CDR2 is SQIVND (reference sequence). Germline trimming cut 5 bases from V and 1 base from J; bases unmatched to any gene: 11. The CDR3 totals 16 residues. The CDR3 spells CASSPHLRDSSYEQYF. The CDR3 coding sequence is TGTGCCAGTAGTCCACACCTCCGGGACAGTTCCTACGAGCAGTACTTC. The whole variable domain, filled in from reference TRBV19 and TRBJ2-7, reads DGGITQSPKYLFRKEGQNVTLSCEQNLNHDAMYWYRQDPGQGLRLIYYSQIVNDFQKGDIAEGYSVSREKKESFPLTVTSAQKNPTAFYLCASSPHLRDSSYEQYFGPGTRLTVT.

This clonotype appeared many times. V gene TRBV10-3 combines with J gene TRBJ1-2, with 8 bases aligning to TRBD1. Germline V gene sequence: CDR1 ENHRY, CDR2 SYGVKD. The CDR3 runs to 12 residues. V shed 6 bases, J shed 8 bases, and the junction held 5 bases outside the gene matches. The CDR3 here is CAIRQGARGYTF. DNA of the CDR3: TGTGCCATCAGGCAGGGGGCGAGAGGCTACACCTTC.

At least ten counts were recorded for this clonotype. Compared with germline, one end of the junction differs, possibly owing to a read error. The chain combines TRBV6-5 with TRBJ1-2; D ambiguous. Germline V gene lookup returns CDR1 MNHEY and CDR2 SVGAGI. This CDR3 spans 12 amino acids. CDR3 residues: CASSSPGYGYTF. The CDR3 nucleotides are TGTGCCAGTAGTTCTCCGGGATATGGCTACACCTTC.

Ten or more counts support this clonotype. The CDR3 region has the DNA TGTGCCAGCAGAAGTGACGGCGGTAATTCACCCCTCCACTTT. Protein sequence: CASRSDGGNSPLHF. The chain combines TRBV27 with TRBJ1-6; D unclear. Trimming shortened V by 6 bases and J by 6 bases, and 12 bases separated the two germline ends. This CDR3 is 14 amino acids long. Germline V gene data show CDR1 as MNHEY and CDR2 as SMNVEV (reference sequence).

This clonotype was seen a few times. V usage is TRBV10-3 and J usage is TRBJ1-5, with 8 bases matching TRBD1. The length of the CDR3 is 17 residues. Germline CDR1 ENHRY, CDR2 SYGVKD. V dropped 4 bases and J dropped 0; count of bases not matched to a gene: 8. CDR3 sequence: CAISGSGGTGSNQPQHF. The CDR3 region has the DNA TGTGCCATCAGTGGGTCGGGGGGGACAGGTAGCAATCAGCCCCAGCATTTT.

This clonotype was seen at least ten times. The CDR3 reads CASSDGTGGIQPQHF. For the CDR3, the DNA is TGTGCCAGCAGCGATGGGACAGGGGGTATTCAGCCCCAGCATTTT. This chain connects TRBV7-8 to TRBJ1-5; TRBD1 agrees at 11 bases. J was trimmed by 6 bases and V by 5 bases; bases with no gene match: 6. The CDR3 length is 15 residues. The germline CDR1 and CDR2 sequences are SGHVS and FQNEAQ.

This clonotype occurred many times. The gene calls are TRBV9 and TRBJ2-3; 7 nucleotides agree with TRBD2. This CDR3 has 16 residues. V trimming: 0 bases; J trimming: 1 base; junction bases outside the gene matches: 5. Germline loops: CDR1 SGDLS, CDR2 YYNGEE. CDR3 sequence (DNA): TGTGCCAGCAGCGTAGGGCTTACTAGCGGCACAGATACGCAGTATTTT. Its protein product is CASSVGLTSGTDTQYF.

In its sample, this clonotype was seen many times. CDR3 bases: TGTGCCAGCAGCCAAGTGGGCTACGAGCAGTACTTC. As protein: CASSQVGYEQYF. This chain connects TRBV3-1 to TRBJ2-7; D unclear. The ends were cut back, 1 base at V and 3 bases at J, with 4 bases in the middle. This CDR3 is 12 amino acids long. Germline CDR1 is LGHDT and CDR2 is YNNKEL (reference sequence).